The TCR beta chain under discussion was sequenced for a study of blood T cell repertoires in COVID-19. About the study: COVID-19 samples, acute and convalescent, were from the United States, Italy and Spain.

Germline-derived CDR1 and CDR2 are LGHNA and YNFKEQ. CDR3 length: 19 amino acids. The V and J ends lost 0 bases and 3 bases, in that order; junction bases with no gene match: 6. Per the authors' pipeline: The assay estimated nucleated cells by amplifying reference gene primers. Produced via immunoSEQ multiplex PCR; TCRdb's table is partial and in-frame only. Clonal size and the V and J genes are those of that table, whereas D and trimming came from the DNA. The repertoire has 120,000 to 150,000 clones, 70% to 80% of them found once; the top ten carry 3% to 4.5%. The sequence came from a man aged 55 to 70 with acute or convalescent COVID-19. Sequenced sample: peripheral blood. The J gene is TRBJ2-3, the V gene TRBV4-2, with 16 nucleotides matching TRBD2. The CDR3 spells CASSQDGTSGRASTDTQYF. DNA for the CDR3: TGTGCCAGCAGCCAAGATGGGACTAGCGGGAGGGCCTCGACAGATACGCAGTATTTT.